The present T cell receptor beta chain was sequenced within a study of shared clonotypes between healthy human individuals. Study background: CD4 naive and memory got three plates each, CD8 naive two, CD8 memory one.

With V trimmed by 2 bases and J by 2 bases, 4 bases remained unmatched. The CDR3 length is 15 residues. The V gene's germline CDR1 is SGHRS and CDR2 YFSETQ. How the authors handled the data: ImmunoSEQ supplied junction-only sequences lacking quality scores, so filtering was different. Using immunoSEQ multiplex PCR, the repertoire was profiled, and TCRdb retains in-frame clones only, with some absent. V, J and clone size reflect that table, while D and trimming were determined from the DNA. The table has millions of clones, more than 85% seen once. Comments on this clone: Its cognate antigen is unknown.

Study outcomes and limitations: When naive CD4 clonotypes were compared across a few donors, around 5% were shared.

J is TRBJ2-5 and V is TRBV5-1; TRBD1 agrees at 9 bases. The specimen was naive CD4+ T cells from PBMCs. Noted subset: CD45RA+ positively selected. The receptor was derived from a man younger than 35 in good health. Some clones in this sample may be carry-over from other donors' samples. The CDR3 loop is CASSFGDRVQETQYF. The CDR3 DNA reads TGCGCCAGCAGCTTTGGGGACAGGGTACAAGAGACCCAGTACTTC.